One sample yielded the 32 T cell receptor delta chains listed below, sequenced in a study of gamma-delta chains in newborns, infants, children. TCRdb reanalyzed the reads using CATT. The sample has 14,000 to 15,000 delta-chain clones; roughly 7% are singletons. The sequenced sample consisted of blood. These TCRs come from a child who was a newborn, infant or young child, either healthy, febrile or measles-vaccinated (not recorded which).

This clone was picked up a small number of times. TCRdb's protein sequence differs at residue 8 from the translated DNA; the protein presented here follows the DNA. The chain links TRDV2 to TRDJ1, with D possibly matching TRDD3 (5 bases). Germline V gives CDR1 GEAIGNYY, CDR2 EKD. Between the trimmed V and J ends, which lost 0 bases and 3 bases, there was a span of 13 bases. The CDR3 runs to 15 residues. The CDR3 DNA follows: TGTGCCTGTGACACCGTGGGATGCGCCGCCGATAAACTCATCTTT. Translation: CACDTVGCAADKLIF.

The CDR3 DNA reads as TGTGCCTGTGACACCTTAGGGGGATTCAACTCCTGGGACACCCGACAGATGTTTTTC. Encoded protein: CACDTLGGFNSWDTRQMFF. The chain links TRDV2 to TRDJ3, with 7 positions matching TRDD3. The V and J ends lost 0 bases and 0 bases, in that order; junction bases with no gene match: 7. The V gene's germline CDR1 is GEAIGNYY and CDR2 EKD. The length of the CDR3 is 19 residues.

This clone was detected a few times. The CDR3 DNA reads as TGTGCCTGTGACACGATGGGGGTGAGCTCCTGGGACACCCGACAGATGTTTTTC. This gives the protein CACDTMGVSSWDTRQMFF. The J gene is TRDJ3, the V gene TRDV2; possibly TRDD3 for D (6 bases). The CDR3 contains 18 residues. CDR1 and CDR2 from the germline V gene are GEAIGNYY and EKD. The V gene lost 1 base and the J gene lost 0 bases, with 12 bases spanning the gap.

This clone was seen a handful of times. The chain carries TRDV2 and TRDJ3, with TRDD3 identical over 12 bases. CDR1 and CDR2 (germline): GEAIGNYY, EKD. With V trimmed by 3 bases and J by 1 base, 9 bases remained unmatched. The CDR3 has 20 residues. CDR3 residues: CACDPTGGYQRSWDTRQMFF. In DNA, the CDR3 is TGTGCCTGTGACCCTACTGGGGGATACCAAAGGTCCTGGGACACCCGACAGATGTTTTTC.

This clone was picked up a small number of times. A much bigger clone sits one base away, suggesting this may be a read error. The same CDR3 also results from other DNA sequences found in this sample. CDR3 in amino acids: CACDTVGDTTAQLFF. In nucleotides, the CDR3 is TGTGCCTGTGACACAGTGGGGGATACGACAGCACAACTCTTCTTT. The chain recombines TRDV2 with TRDJ2, with TRDD3 matching over 10 bases. V shed 1 base and J 4 bases; nucleotides not matched to a gene: 2. The CDR3 runs 15 residues. Germline V gene sequence: CDR1 GEAIGNYY, CDR2 EKD.

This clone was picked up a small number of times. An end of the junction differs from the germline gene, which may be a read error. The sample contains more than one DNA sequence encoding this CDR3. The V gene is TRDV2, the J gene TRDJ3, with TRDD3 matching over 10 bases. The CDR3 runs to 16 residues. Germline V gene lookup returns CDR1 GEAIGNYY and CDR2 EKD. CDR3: CACDILGDWDTRQMFF. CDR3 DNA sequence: TGCGCCTGTGACATACTGGGGGATTGGGACACCCGACAGATGTTTTTC.

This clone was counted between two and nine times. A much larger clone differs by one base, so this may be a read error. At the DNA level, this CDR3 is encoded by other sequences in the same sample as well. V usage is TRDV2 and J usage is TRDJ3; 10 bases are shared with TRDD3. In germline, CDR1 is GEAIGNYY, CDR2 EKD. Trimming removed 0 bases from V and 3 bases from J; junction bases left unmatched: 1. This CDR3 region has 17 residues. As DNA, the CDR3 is TGTGCCTGTGACACCCTGGGGGATAGCTGGGACACCCGACAGATGTTTTTC. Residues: CACDTLGDSWDTRQMFF.

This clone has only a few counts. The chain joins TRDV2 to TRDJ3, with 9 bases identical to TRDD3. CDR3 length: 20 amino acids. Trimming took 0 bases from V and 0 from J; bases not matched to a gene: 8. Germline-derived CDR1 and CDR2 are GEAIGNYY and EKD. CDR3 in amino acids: CACDTVLGEPRSWDTRQMFF. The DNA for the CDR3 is TGTGCCTGTGACACCGTACTGGGGGAGCCCCGCTCCTGGGACACCCGACAGATGTTTTTC.

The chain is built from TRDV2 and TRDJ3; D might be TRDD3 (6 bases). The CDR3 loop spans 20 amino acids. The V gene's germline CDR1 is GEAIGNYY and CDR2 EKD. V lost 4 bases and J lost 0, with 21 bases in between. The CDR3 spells CACDTIHRGKSSWDTRQMFF. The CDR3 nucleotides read TGTGCCTGTGATACTATTCACCGGGGGAAGAGCTCCTGGGACACCCGACAGATGTTTTTC.

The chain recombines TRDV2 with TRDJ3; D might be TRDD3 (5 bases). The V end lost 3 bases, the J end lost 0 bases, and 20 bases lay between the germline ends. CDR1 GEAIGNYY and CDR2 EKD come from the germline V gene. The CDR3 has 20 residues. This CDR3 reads CACDAVAGDLSSWDTRQMFF. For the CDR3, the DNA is TGTGCCTGTGACGCCGTAGCAGGGGACCTGAGCTCCTGGGACACCCGACAGATGTTTTTC.

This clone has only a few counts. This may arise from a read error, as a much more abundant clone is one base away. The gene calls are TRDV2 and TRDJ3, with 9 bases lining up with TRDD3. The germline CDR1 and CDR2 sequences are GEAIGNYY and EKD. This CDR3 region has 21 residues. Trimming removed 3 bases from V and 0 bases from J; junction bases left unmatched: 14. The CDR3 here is CACDALGDAGLFSWDTRQMFF. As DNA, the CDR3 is TGTGCCTGTGACGCCCTGGGGGATGCAGGACTCTTCTCCTGGGACACCCGACAGATGTTTTTC.

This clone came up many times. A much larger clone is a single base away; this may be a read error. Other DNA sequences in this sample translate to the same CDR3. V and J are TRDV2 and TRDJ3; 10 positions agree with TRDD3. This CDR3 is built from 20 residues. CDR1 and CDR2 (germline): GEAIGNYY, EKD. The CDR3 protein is CACDTVRWGISSWDTRQMFF. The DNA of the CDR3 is TGTGCCTGTGACACCGTTCGCTGGGGGATAAGCTCCTGGGACACCCGCCAGATGTTTTTC.

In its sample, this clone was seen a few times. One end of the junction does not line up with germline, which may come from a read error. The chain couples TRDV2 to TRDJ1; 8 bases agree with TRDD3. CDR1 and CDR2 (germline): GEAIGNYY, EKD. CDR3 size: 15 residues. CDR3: CACDVLGAYTGKLIF. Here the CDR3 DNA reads TGTGCCTGTGACGTACTGGGGGCGTACACCGGTAAACTCATCTTT.

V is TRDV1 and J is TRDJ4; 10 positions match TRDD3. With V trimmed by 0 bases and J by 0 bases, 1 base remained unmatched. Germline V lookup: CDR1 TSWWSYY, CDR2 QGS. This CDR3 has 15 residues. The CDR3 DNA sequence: TGTGCTCTTGGGGAACTGGGGGATACGGCCAGACCCCTGATCTTT. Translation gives CALGELGDTARPLIF.

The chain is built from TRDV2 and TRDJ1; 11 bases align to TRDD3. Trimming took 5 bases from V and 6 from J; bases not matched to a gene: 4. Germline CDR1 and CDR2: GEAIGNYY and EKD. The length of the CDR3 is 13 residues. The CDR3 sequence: CACGTWGIHKLIF. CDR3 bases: TGTGCCTGTGGTACCTGGGGGATACATAAACTCATCTTT.

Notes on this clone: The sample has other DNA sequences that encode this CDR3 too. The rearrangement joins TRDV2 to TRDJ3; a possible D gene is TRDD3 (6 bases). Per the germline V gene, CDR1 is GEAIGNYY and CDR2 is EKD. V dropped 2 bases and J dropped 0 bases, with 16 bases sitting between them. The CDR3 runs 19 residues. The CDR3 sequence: CACDKVLGASSWDTRQMFF. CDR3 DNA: TGTGCCTGTGACAAGGTACTGGGCGCGAGCTCCTGGGACACCCGACAGATGTTTTTC.

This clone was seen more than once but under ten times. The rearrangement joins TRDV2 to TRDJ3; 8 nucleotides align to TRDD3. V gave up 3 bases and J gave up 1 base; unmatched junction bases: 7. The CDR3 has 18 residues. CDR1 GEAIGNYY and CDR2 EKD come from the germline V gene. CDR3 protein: CACDHTGGPSWDTRQMFF. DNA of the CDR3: TGTGCCTGTGACCATACTGGGGGTCCTTCCTGGGACACCCGACAGATGTTTTTC.

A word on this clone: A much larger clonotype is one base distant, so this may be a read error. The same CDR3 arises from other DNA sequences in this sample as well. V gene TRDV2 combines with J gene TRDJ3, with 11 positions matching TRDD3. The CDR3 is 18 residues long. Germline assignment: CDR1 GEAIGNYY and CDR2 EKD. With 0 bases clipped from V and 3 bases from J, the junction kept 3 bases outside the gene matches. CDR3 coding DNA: TGTGCCTGTGACACCGGATGGGGGATACGCTGGGACACCCGACAGATGTTTTTC. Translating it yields CACDTGWGIRWDTRQMFF.

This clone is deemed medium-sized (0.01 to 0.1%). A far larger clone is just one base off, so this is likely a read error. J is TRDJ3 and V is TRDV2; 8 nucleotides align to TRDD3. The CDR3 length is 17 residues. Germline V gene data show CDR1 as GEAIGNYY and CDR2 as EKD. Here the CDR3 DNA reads TGTGCCTGTGGCACCTGGGGGAGCTCCTGGGACACCCGACAGATGTTTTTC. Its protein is CACGTWGSSWDTRQMFF.

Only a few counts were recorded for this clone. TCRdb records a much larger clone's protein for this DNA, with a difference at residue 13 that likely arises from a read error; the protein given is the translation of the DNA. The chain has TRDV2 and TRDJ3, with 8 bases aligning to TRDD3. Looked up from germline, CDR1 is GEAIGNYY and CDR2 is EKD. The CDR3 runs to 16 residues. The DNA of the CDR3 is TGTGCCTGTGACGGGATACGCTCCTGGGACACCCGACGGATGTTTTTC. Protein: CACDGIRSWDTRRMFF.

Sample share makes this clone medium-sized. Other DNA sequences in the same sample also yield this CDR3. The CDR3 reads CACDTGGFSSWDTRQMFF. Here the CDR3 DNA reads TGTGCCTGTGACACTGGGGGTTTCAGCTCCTGGGACACCCGACAGATGTTTTTC. The rearrangement joins TRDV2 to TRDJ3; tentative D call: TRDD3 (6 bases). V dropped 1 base and J dropped 0 bases, with 12 bases sitting between them. The CDR3 is 18 amino acids. Germline V gives CDR1 GEAIGNYY, CDR2 EKD.

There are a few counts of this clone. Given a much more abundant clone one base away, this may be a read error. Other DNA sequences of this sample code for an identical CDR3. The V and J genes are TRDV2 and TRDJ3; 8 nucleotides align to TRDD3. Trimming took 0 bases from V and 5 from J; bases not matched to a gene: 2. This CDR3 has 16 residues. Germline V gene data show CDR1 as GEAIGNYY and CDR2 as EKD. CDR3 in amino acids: CACDTWGIRDTRQMFF. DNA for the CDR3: TGTGCCTGTGACACCTGGGGGATCAGGGACACCCGACAGATGTTTTTC.

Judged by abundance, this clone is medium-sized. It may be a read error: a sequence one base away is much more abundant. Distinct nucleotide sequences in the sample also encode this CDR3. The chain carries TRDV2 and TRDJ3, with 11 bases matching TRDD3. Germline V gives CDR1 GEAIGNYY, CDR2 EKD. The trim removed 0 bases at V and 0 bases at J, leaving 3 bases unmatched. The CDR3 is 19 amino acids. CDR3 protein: CACDTVLGDISWDTRQMFF. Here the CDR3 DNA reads TGTGCCTGTGACACCGTACTGGGGGATATCTCCTGGGACACCCGACAGATGTTTTTC.

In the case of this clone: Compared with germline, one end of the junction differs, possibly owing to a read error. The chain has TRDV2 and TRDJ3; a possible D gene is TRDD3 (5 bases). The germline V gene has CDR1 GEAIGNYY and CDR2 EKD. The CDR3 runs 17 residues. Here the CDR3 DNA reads TGTGCCTGTGACTTCGCTGGGCGCTCCTTGGACACCCGACAGATGTTTTTC. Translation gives CACDFAGRSLDTRQMFF.

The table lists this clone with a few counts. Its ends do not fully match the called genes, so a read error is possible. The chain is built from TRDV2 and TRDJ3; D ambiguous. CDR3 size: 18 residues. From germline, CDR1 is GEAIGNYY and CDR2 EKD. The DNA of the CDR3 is TGTGCCTATGACACGGCGGACCCCAGCTCCTGGGACACCCGACAGATGTTTTTC. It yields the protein CAYDTADPSSWDTRQMFF.

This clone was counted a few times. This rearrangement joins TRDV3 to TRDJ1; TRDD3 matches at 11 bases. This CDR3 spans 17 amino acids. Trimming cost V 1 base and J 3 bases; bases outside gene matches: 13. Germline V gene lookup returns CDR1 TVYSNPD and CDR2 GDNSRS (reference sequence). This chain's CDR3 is CAFTPSGWGIRPDKLIF. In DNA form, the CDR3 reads TGTGCCTTTACCCCCTCGGGGTGGGGGATACGACCCGATAAACTCATCTTT.

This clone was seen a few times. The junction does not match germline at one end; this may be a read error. CDR3 region: CARDVLGDTDTDKLIF. CDR3 nucleotides: TGTGCCCGTGACGTACTGGGGGATACGGACACCGATAAACTAATCTTC. The V gene is TRDV2, the J gene TRDJ1, with 13 positions matching TRDD3. This CDR3 comprises 16 residues. CDR1 and CDR2 (germline): GEAIGNYY, EKD.

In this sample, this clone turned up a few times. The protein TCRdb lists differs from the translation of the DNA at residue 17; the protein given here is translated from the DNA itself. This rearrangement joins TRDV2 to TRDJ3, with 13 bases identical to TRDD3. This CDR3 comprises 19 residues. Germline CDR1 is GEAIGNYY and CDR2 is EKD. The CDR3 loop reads CACDMNWGIRSWDTRQVFF. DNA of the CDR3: TGTGCCTGTGACATGAACTGGGGGATACGCTCCTGGGACACCCGACAGGTGTTTTTC.

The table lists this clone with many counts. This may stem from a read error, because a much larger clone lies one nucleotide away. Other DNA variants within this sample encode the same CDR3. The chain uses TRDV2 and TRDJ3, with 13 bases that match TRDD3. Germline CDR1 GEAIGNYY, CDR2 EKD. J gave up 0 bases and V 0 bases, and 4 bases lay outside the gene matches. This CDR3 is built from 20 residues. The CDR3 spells CACDTLLGDTSSWDTRQMFF. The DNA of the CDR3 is TGTGCCTGTGACACCCTACTGGGGGATACGAGCTCCTGGGACACCCGACAGATGTTTTTC.

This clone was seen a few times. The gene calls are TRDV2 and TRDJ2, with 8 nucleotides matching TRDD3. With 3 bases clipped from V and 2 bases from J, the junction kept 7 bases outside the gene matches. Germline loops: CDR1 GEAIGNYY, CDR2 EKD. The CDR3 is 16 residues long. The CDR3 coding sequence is TGTGCCTGTGACGTACTGGGGGCTAGGTTGACAGCACAACTCTTCTTT. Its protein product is CACDVLGARLTAQLFF.

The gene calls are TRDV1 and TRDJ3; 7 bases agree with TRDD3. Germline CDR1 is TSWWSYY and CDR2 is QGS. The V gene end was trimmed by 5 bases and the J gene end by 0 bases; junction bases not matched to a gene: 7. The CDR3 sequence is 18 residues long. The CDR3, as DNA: TGTGCTCTTGGGAGGGGACTGGGGAGCTCCTGGGACACCCGACAGATGTTTTTC. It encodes CALGRGLGSSWDTRQMFF.

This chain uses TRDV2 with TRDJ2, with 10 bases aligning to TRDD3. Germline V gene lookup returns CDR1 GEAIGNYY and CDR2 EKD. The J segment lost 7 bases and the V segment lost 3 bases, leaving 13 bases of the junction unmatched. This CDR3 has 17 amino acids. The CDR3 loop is CACDPVLGDFVRAQLFF. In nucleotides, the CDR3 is TGTGCCTGTGACCCCGTACTGGGGGATTTTGTGAGAGCACAACTCTTCTTT.